This T cell receptor beta chain originates from a study of cytotoxic CD8 clonotypes in ibrutinib-treated CLL. General study findings and limits: Public clonotypes, rarely seen, contracted or held steady on treatment. Clonality, elevated at ibrutinib response, dropped back toward baseline at progression.

This CDR3 contains 11 residues. The germline gives CDR1 GTSNPN, CDR2 SVGIG (reference sequence). V gave up 5 bases and J gave up 14 bases, with 17 bases separating them. Investigators sought sequencing depths of between 1 in 200,000 and 1 in 1 million T cells. Measured with immunoSEQ multiplex PCR; TCRdb has only the in-frame clones, and not every one. This table holds about 140,000 clones, roughly 80% found once. Note on this clone: Its specificity is unknown.

Sequences were derived from PBMCs, sampled after 12 months of ibrutinib treatment. This rearrangement joins TRBV30 to TRBJ2-3; perhaps TRBD2 as D (5 bases). The receptor's source is a human donor with chronic lymphocytic leukemia. CDR3 sequence (DNA): TGTGCCTGGGGAGGCGGCCCGAATTTGTATTTT. It yields the protein CAWGGGPNLYF.